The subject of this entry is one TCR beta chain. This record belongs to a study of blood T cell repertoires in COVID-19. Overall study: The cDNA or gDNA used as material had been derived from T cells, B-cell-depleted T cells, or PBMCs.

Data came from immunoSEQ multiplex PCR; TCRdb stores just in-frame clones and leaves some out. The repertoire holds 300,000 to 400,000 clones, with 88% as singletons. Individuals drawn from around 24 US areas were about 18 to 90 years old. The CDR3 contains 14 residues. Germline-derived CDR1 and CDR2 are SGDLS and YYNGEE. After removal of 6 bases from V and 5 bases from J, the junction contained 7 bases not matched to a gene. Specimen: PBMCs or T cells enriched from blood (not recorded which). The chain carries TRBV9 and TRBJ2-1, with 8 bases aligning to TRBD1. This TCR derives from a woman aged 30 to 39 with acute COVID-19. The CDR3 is CASTPWTGNNEQFF. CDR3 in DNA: TGTGCCAGCACCCCTTGGACAGGGAACAATGAGCAGTTCTTC.